The 18 T cell receptor beta chains below come from one sample, sequenced in a study of HIV-infected children after antiretroviral therapy interruption (dated by TCRdb to the late 2010s). The treatment or condition tag for this specimen amounts to: PENTA 11 planned treatment interruption arm or continuous ART arm. To prepare the library, 3' RACE was applied. The instrument was an Illumina MiSeq. TCR libraries were generated from RNA by a 3' RACE protocol incorporating unique molecular identifiers so that PCR amplification bias could be corrected. TCRdb trimmed public reads at Q25 via fastp, called clones via MiXCR and kept in-frame beta chains. CDR3 protein sequences are deduplicated, and each keeps its most common genes and DNA. Counted in this sample were around 40,000 distinct CDR3 sequences; approximately 7% of them appeared once. The ten largest make up more than 0.75% of the sample. This material consisted of CD45RA+ CD4+ T cells from PBMCs, pooled from several time points, taken from a donor given antiretroviral therapy, either interrupted or continuous. The cell subset or site label, read with the paper, signifies: naive CD4+ CD45RA+ CD45RO- T cells. These receptors were obtained from a pool of human donors with HIV.

This clonotype showed up just once. This chain uses TRBV6-1 with TRBJ2-3, with TRBD2 matching over 8 bases. The germline gives CDR1 MNHNS, CDR2 SASEGT. Trimming removed 10 bases from V and 3 bases from J; junction bases left unmatched: 12. The CDR3 loop spans 15 amino acids. CDR3 in DNA: TGTGCCACTAGAAGGAGCGGGAGTCAAACAGATACGCAGTATTTT. It is translated as CATRRSGSQTDTQYF.

This clonotype has ten or more counts. Mismatch with germline at one junction end may stem from a read error. The V gene is TRBV19, the J gene TRBJ1-4; D is unclear. This CDR3 has 12 amino acids. The germline gives CDR1 LNHDA, CDR2 SQIVND (reference sequence). The CDR3 spells CASSLINERLFF. The CDR3 nucleotides read TGTGCCAGCAGTCTCATCAACGAAAGATTATTTTTC.

The sample holds many counts of this clonotype. Mismatch with germline at one junction end may stem from a read error. The V and J genes are TRBV6-6 and TRBJ2-4, with no clear D. The germline gives CDR1 MNHNY, CDR2 SVGAGI (reference sequence). The CDR3 is 14 residues long. In nucleotides, the CDR3 is TGTGCCAGCGGTGATGTAGGTAGTCAAAACACCTTGTACTTT. The encoded protein is CASGDVGSQNTLYF.

This clonotype was found many times. The V call is TRBV18, the J call TRBJ2-3; 11 bases are a match to TRBD2. The CDR3 spans 16 residues. Trimming at V came to 0 bases and at J to 6 bases, leaving 5 bases not matched to a gene. The germline gives CDR1 KGHSH, CDR2 LQKENI. The CDR3 nucleotides read TGTGCCAGCTCACCACCGACTAGCGGGAATGGGGATACGCAGTATTTT. Amino acid sequence: CASSPPTSGNGDTQYF.

Many counts were recorded for this clonotype. The genes are TRBV6-1 and TRBJ1-1; D not certain. The CDR3 runs to 13 residues. The germline V gene encodes CDR1 MNHNS and CDR2 SASEGT. Trimming left V 4 bases short and J 1 base short, with 7 bases between. Written as DNA, the CDR3 is TGTGCCAGCAGTGGGTCAGGGAACACTGAAGCTTTCTTT. Amino acid sequence: CASSGSGNTEAFF.

This clonotype was detected many times. The genes are TRBV7-2 and TRBJ2-7; a possible D gene is TRBD2 (6 bases). With 3 bases removed from V and 2 bases from J, the gap between germline ends came to 17 bases. The CDR3 consists of 16 residues. Germline V gene data show CDR1 as SGHTA and CDR2 as FQGNSA. CDR3 sequence reads: CASSFTWDWSPYEQYF. Here the CDR3 DNA reads TGTGCCAGCAGCTTTACTTGGGACTGGAGCCCCTACGAGCAGTACTTC.

This clonotype was seen at least ten times. The chain couples TRBV5-1 to TRBJ2-1; no clear D gene. CDR1 is SGHRS and CDR2 is YFSETQ in the germline V gene. The CDR3 has 14 residues. V gave up 0 bases and J gave up 7 bases, with 11 bases separating them. As DNA, the CDR3 is TGCGCCAGCAGCTTGGGACCTCCTGGGAATGAGCAGTTCTTC. Amino acid sequence: CASSLGPPGNEQFF. The whole variable domain, remainder taken from reference TRBV5-1 and TRBJ2-1, is KAGVTQTPRYLIKTRGQQVTLSCSPISGHRSVSWYQQTPGQGLQFLFEYFSETQRNKGNFPGRFSGRQFSNSRSEMNVSTLELGDSALYLCASSLGPPGNEQFFGPGTRLTVL.

This clonotype was seen a few times. CDR3 coding DNA: TGTGCCAGCAGTGAATTCGGGACGCCTAGCACAGATACGCAGTATTTT. It yields the protein CASSEFGTPSTDTQYF. V and J are TRBV2 and TRBJ2-3; perhaps D is TRBD1 or TRBD2 (5 bases each). This CDR3 contains 16 residues. Trimming stripped 2 bases from V and 0 bases from J, with 12 bases between. Germline V gene data show CDR1 as SNHLY and CDR2 as FYNNEI.

This clonotype has ten or more counts. The chain links TRBV9 to TRBJ2-2, with D unresolved. The germline V gene encodes CDR1 SGDLS and CDR2 YYNGEE. The length of the CDR3 is 18 residues. V was pared by 5 bases and J by 2 bases, with 22 bases between. As DNA, the CDR3 is TGTGCCAGCAGTACAATCCACGATCCTTCGGCAAACACCGGGGAGCTGTTTTTT. This gives the protein CASSTIHDPSANTGELFF. The whole variable domain, remainder taken from reference TRBV9 and TRBJ2-2, is DSGVTQTPKHLITATGQRVTLRCSPRSGDLSVYWYQQSLDQGLQFLIQYYNGEERAKGNILERFSAQQFPDLHSELNLSSLELGDSALYFCASSTIHDPSANTGELFFGEGSRLTVL.

The chain employs TRBV19 and TRBJ2-1; D is tentatively TRBD1 or TRBD2 (5 bases each). The CDR3 contains 17 residues. Germline V CDR1 and CDR2: LNHDA, SQIVND (reference sequence). The germline V and J ends were trimmed by 6 bases and 5 bases, with 23 bases remaining between them. The CDR3 region has the DNA TGTGCCAGTAGCGAATCAACGGGACGGATTTTCCACAATGAGCAGTTCTTC. Amino acid sequence: CASSESTGRIFHNEQFF.

This clonotype was seen repeatedly, ten times or more. The V and J genes are TRBV10-3 and TRBJ1-2, with D perhaps matching TRBD1 (6 bases). Trimming left V 3 bases short and J 8 bases short, with 19 bases between. CDR3 size: 15 residues. The germline CDR1 and CDR2 sequences are ENHRY and SYGVKD. In DNA form, the CDR3 reads TGTGCCATCAGTGAATCAGGACAGCGGTCGTCGGGCTACACCTTC. This gives the protein CAISESGQRSSGYTF.

There are many counts of this clonotype. The chain employs TRBV20-1 and TRBJ2-4; D unclear. This CDR3 has 13 amino acids. The V end was cut by 6 bases, the J end by 0 bases, with 9 bases between. Germline V gene lookup returns CDR1 DFQATT and CDR2 SNEGSKA (reference sequence). The CDR3 sequence is CSALGLAKNIQYF. The CDR3 DNA follows: TGCAGTGCACTGGGTCTAGCCAAAAACATTCAGTACTTC.

This clonotype turned up a few times. This chain joins TRBV24-1 and TRBJ2-5; the D gene is possibly TRBD1 (6 bases). This CDR3 comprises 15 residues. Germline values: CDR1 KGHDR, CDR2 SFDVKD. Deletions cut 2 bases from V and 4 bases from J, with 13 bases between. CDR3 bases: TGTGCCACCAGTGATTCAGGGGCTTTTGGAGAGACCCAGTACTTC. Protein product: CATSDSGAFGETQYF.

This clonotype came up many times. The V and J genes are TRBV7-2 and TRBJ2-7; TRBD2 is a possible D gene (6 bases). V was clipped by 4 bases and J by 9 bases, with 28 bases between them. Germline-derived CDR1 and CDR2 are SGHTA and FQGNSA. This CDR3 contains 17 residues. CDR3 loop: CASSSLRGWDSEWGQYF. Here the CDR3 DNA reads TGTGCCAGCAGCTCACTCCGCGGGTGGGACTCGGAGTGGGGGCAGTACTTC.

This clonotype was seen a few times. This chain connects TRBV19 to TRBJ2-2; the match to TRBD1 covers 9 bases. Germline V gives CDR1 LNHDA, CDR2 SQIVND (reference sequence). CDR3 length: 15 residues. V trimming: 7 bases; J trimming: 3 bases; junction bases outside the gene matches: 6. The CDR3 DNA is TGTGCCAGTACTAGGACAGGGGTCGACACCGGGGAGCTGTTTTTT. As protein: CASTRTGVDTGELFF.

This clonotype was seen many times. The rearrangement uses TRBV6-4 and TRBJ2-1, with TRBD2 as a possible D gene (6 bases). V lost 3 bases, J lost 6 bases, and 9 bases lay in between. This CDR3 is built from 13 residues. Germline loops: CDR1 MRHNA, CDR2 SNTAGT. The CDR3 is CASSELGGNEQFF. DNA of the CDR3: TGTGCCAGCAGTGAACTGGGAGGCAATGAGCAGTTCTTC.

This clonotype was found many times. CDR3 protein: CASTPGALVANVLTF. In DNA form, the CDR3 reads TGTGCCAGCACCCCCGGGGCCCTCGTGGCCAACGTCCTGACTTTC. V usage is TRBV2 and J usage is TRBJ2-6; tentatively, D is TRBD1 or TRBD2 (5 bases each). The germline V gene encodes CDR1 SNHLY and CDR2 FYNNEI. V gave up 7 bases and J gave up 6 bases, with 16 bases separating them. The CDR3 is 15 residues long.

The V gene is TRBV3-2, the J gene TRBJ1-2. TRBV3-2 is flagged as a pseudogene. The CDR3 consists of 15 residues. This CDR3 reads CASSQLIEANYGYTF. The CDR3 DNA reads TGTGCCAGCAGCCAACTAATAGAGGCTAACTATGGCTACACCTTC.